These 18 T cell receptor beta chains were sequenced from one sample in a study of shared clonotypes between healthy human individuals. Clones were read by immunoSEQ multiplex PCR, and TCRdb kept only the in-frame ones, dropping some. The table lists about 600,000 clones, roughly 97% of them singletons, with roughly 0.055% in the top ten. The sequencing input was naive CD4+ T cells sorted from blood. As to subset: CD45RA+ positively selected. The receptors come from a woman in her twenties or thirties in good health.

The V gene is TRBV7-9, the J gene TRBJ2-3; possible D gene TRBD1, 6 bases. V was clipped by 5 bases and J by 1 base, with 13 bases between them. The CDR3 covers 15 residues. Germline CDR1 is SEHNR and CDR2 is FQNEAQ (reference sequence). The CDR3 DNA sequence: TGTGCCAGCAGCGCAGGGACACCTCGCACAGATACGCAGTATTTT. This sequence encodes CASSAGTPRTDTQYF.

The chain links TRBV11-2 to TRBJ2-7, with D possibly being TRBD1 (5 bases). Trimming left V 8 bases short and J 2 bases short, with 28 bases between. CDR3 length: 18 residues. The germline V gene encodes CDR1 SGHAT and CDR2 FQNNGV. CDR3 sequence (DNA): TGTGCCAGCGCTGGCCTCCTATGGCAGGGAAATACCCCCTACGAGCAGTACTTC. Encoded protein: CASAGLLWQGNTPYEQYF.

This clone occurred a few times. The chain carries TRBV28 and TRBJ2-5; no firm D call. Germline lookup yields CDR1 MDHEN and CDR2 SYDVKM. Trimming shortened V by 6 bases and J by 0 bases, and 5 bases separated the two germline ends. The CDR3 is 12 residues long. The CDR3 DNA follows: TGTGCCAGCAGAGCGAACCAAGAGACCCAGTACTTC. Protein product: CASRANQETQYF.

The chain links TRBV25-1 to TRBJ2-5; 8 bases align to TRBD1. Germline CDR1 MGHDK, CDR2 SYGVNS. CDR3 length: 14 amino acids. With 7 bases clipped from V and 6 bases from J, the junction kept 10 bases outside the gene matches. The CDR3 DNA follows: TGTGCCAGCACTCAGGACAGGGCAGGCAAGACCCAGTACTTC. Encoded protein: CASTQDRAGKTQYF.

The chain carries TRBV19 and TRBJ2-5; perhaps TRBD1 as D (6 bases). Germline V gives CDR1 LNHDA, CDR2 SQIVND (reference sequence). V gave up 1 base and J gave up 3 bases, with 15 bases separating them. This CDR3 is built from 16 residues. CDR3 residues: CASSIGIVEGEETQYF. CDR3 nucleotide sequence: TGTGCCAGTAGTATAGGGATAGTAGAGGGGGAAGAGACCCAGTACTTC.

The V gene is TRBV28, the J gene TRBJ2-6; D might be TRBD2 (5 bases). Looked up from germline, CDR1 is MDHEN and CDR2 is SYDVKM. The CDR3 has 15 residues. Deletions cut 3 bases from V and 4 bases from J, with 10 bases between. CDR3 loop: CASSLRRVGANVLTF. In nucleotides, the CDR3 is TGTGCCAGCAGTTTGAGGCGGGTCGGGGCCAACGTCCTGACTTTC.

V is TRBV28 and J is TRBJ2-2; D is unresolved. Germline V gene lookup returns CDR1 MDHEN and CDR2 SYDVKM. V lost 6 bases, J lost 7 bases, and 6 bases lay in between. This CDR3 is 11 amino acids long. Written as DNA, the CDR3 is TGTGCCAGCAGAATAGGCGGGGAGCTGTTTTTT. Its translation: CASRIGGELFF.

This sequence joins TRBV5-1 and TRBJ2-1, with 9 nucleotides matching TRBD2. In germline, CDR1 is SGHRS, CDR2 YFSETQ. The V segment lost 4 bases and the J segment 5 bases; nucleotides outside the gene matches: 7. This CDR3 has 15 residues. As DNA, the CDR3 is TGCGCCAGCAGCACCGGGACTAGCTTCGACAATGAGCAGTTCTTC. As protein: CASSTGTSFDNEQFF.

The CDR3 DNA reads as TGTGCCAGCAGTTCCGGACAGGGATATGGCTACACCTTC. This encodes CASSSGQGYGYTF. V and J are TRBV6-6 and TRBJ1-2, with 8 bases identical to TRBD1. This CDR3 comprises 13 residues. The V segment lost 4 bases and the J segment 5 bases; nucleotides outside the gene matches: 3. Germline V gene lookup returns CDR1 MNHNY and CDR2 SVGAGI (reference sequence).

This rearrangement joins TRBV28 to TRBJ1-5; TRBD1 matches 12 bases. The CDR3 is 13 residues long. V was clipped by 5 bases and J by 8 bases; unmatched bases: 1. Germline CDR1 and CDR2: MDHEN and SYDVKM. In DNA form, the CDR3 reads TGTGCCAGCAGTGGGACAGGGGGCAAGCCCCAGCATTTT. Translation: CASSGTGGKPQHF. The entire variable domain, with the rest obtained from reference TRBV28 and TRBJ1-5, is as follows: DVKVTQSSRYLVKRTGEKVFLECVQDMDHENMFWYRQDPGLGLRLIYFSYDVKMKEKGDIPEGYSVSREKKERFSLILESASTNQTSMYLCASSGTGGKPQHFGDGTRLSIL.

The CDR3 reads CASQSRGNTEAFF. CDR3 coding DNA: TGTGCCAGTCAAAGTAGAGGGAACACTGAAGCTTTCTTT. V and J are TRBV28 and TRBJ1-1; D call uncertain. The length of the CDR3 is 13 residues. CDR1 and CDR2 from the germline V gene are MDHEN and SYDVKM. Trimming pared 9 bases from V and 1 base from J, leaving 12 bases between. Using reference TRBV28 and TRBJ1-1 for the parts outside the CDR3, the full variable domain is DVKVTQSSRYLVKRTGEKVFLECVQDMDHENMFWYRQDPGLGLRLIYFSYDVKMKEKGDIPEGYSVSREKKERFSLILESASTNQTSMYLCASQSRGNTEAFFGQGTRLTVV.

The V call is TRBV27, the J call TRBJ2-1; 14 nucleotides align to TRBD2. Losses at the gene ends were 6 bases for V and 10 bases for J; bases not matched to a gene: 14. Germline CDR1 is MNHEY and CDR2 is SMNVEV (reference sequence). This CDR3 is built from 17 residues. CDR3 loop: CASRPSSGTSGSGEQFF. In DNA, the CDR3 is TGTGCCAGCAGACCCTCATCCGGGACTAGCGGGAGTGGGGAGCAGTTCTTC.

V usage is TRBV6-6 and J usage is TRBJ2-1; 8 bases are shared with TRBD1. CDR1 is MNHNY and CDR2 is SVGAGI in the germline V gene (reference sequence). This CDR3 is built from 13 residues. Trimming took 4 bases from V and 4 from J; bases not matched to a gene: 0. CDR3 residues: CASSWDRYNEQFF. CDR3 nucleotide sequence: TGTGCCAGCAGTTGGGACAGGTACAATGAGCAGTTCTTC.

The V gene is TRBV7-3, the J gene TRBJ2-2; TRBD1 might be the D (6 bases). The V gene lost 3 bases and the J gene lost 4 bases, with 12 bases spanning the gap. The CDR3 is 15 residues long. Germline V gene lookup returns CDR1 SGHTA and CDR2 FQGTGA. The CDR3 here is CASSLGAGATGELFF. DNA for the CDR3: TGTGCCAGCAGCTTGGGGGCAGGGGCCACCGGGGAGCTGTTTTTT.

The rearrangement uses TRBV11-2 and TRBJ2-5; 9 nucleotides agree with TRBD2. TRBJ2-7 matches the DNA end more closely, so the J call is doubtful. This CDR3 region has 16 residues. Germline lookup yields CDR1 SGHAT and CDR2 FQNNGV. CDR3 in amino acids: CASSKDRLAVSYEQYF. The CDR3 DNA is TGTGCCAGCAGCAAAGACCGACTAGCGGTATCCTACGAGCAGTACTTC.

The chain uses TRBV10-3 and TRBJ2-3; D ambiguous. Trimming removed 2 bases from V and 0 bases from J, with 6 bases in between. The germline gives CDR1 ENHRY, CDR2 SYGVKD. This CDR3 is built from 14 residues. CDR3 nucleotides: TGTGCCATCAGTGAGGGGGTAAGCACAGATACGCAGTATTTT. Its translation is CAISEGVSTDTQYF.

This clone was seen a single time. V and J are TRBV29-1 and TRBJ1-5; 7 positions match TRBD1. V shed 4 bases, J shed 5 bases, and the junction held 8 bases outside the gene matches. The germline V gene has CDR1 SQVTM and CDR2 ANQGSEA. This CDR3 comprises 14 residues. CDR3 DNA sequence: TGCAGCGTTGCTACAGGGGACGGTTATCAGCCCCAGCATTTT. Its translation is CSVATGDGYQPQHF.

This clone was recorded only once. V is TRBV6-5 and J is TRBJ2-7; no clear D gene. The CDR3 is made up of 11 amino acids. Germline CDR1 reads MNHEY; CDR2 reads SVGAGI. Trimming shortened V by 7 bases and J by 3 bases, and 7 bases separated the two germline ends. This CDR3 is CASTENYEQYF. DNA for the CDR3: TGTGCCAGCACAGAGAACTACGAGCAGTACTTC.